These T cell receptor beta chains were read from a single sample in a study of beta chain features in type 1 diabetes. Some clones are missing from TCRdb's copy, which holds only in-frame ones; the method was immunoSEQ multiplex PCR. The sample holds roughly 400,000 clones; more than 12% are singletons and the top ten take more than 0.015%. The sample consisted of naive CD4+ T cells from blood. The receptor source for this set is a woman between 18 and 29 years old in good health. Both conserved end residues are part of each CDR3. The D gene is left open where the match is weak. A clone size is listed for some rows: how often the clone was seen (once, few, many), or a class if it is expanded.

TRBJ2-7 | once | TRBD1 | TRBV20-1 | CSARDRVDEYF | TGCAGTGCCCGGGACAGGGTTGACGAGTACTTC
TRBJ2-5 | few | NA | TRBV15 | CATSRPTTQETQYF | TGTGCCACCAGCAGGCCGACAACCCAAGAGACCCAGTACTTC
TRBJ1-4 | NA | TRBD1 | TRBV30 | CAWIRQGSEKLFF | TGTGCCTGGATACGACAGGGAAGTGAAAAACTGTTTTTT
TRBJ1-5 | NA | NA | TRBV7-9 | CASSFGGGHPSNQPQHF | TGTGCCAGCAGCTTTGGGGGGGGTCATCCTAGCAATCAGCCCCAGCATTTT
TRBJ2-7 | NA | NA | TRBV19 | CASSIQGTNTYEQYF | TGTGCCAGTAGTATACAGGGGACCAATACCTACGAGCAGTACTTC
TRBJ2-6 | NA | NA | TRBV7-3 | CASSLGGSSGANVLTF | TGTGCCAGCAGCTTAGGGGGGAGCTCTGGGGCCAACGTCCTGACTTTC
TRBJ1-1 | NA | TRBD1 | TRBV28 | CASSLFQGARTEAFF | TGTGCCAGCAGTTTATTTCAGGGGGCGAGGACTGAAGCTTTCTTT
TRBJ2-3 | NA | TRBD2 | TRBV7-2 | CASSFVGGPRTDTQYF | TGTGCCAGCAGCTTCGTGGGAGGGCCGCGCACAGATACGCAGTATTTT
TRBJ2-5 | once | NA | TRBV6-5 | CASSYRWASQQTQYF | TGTGCCAGCAGCTACCGCTGGGCATCGCAGCAGACCCAGTACTTC
TRBJ1-5 | few | NA | TRBV11-2 | CASSLDSGFRQPQHF | TGTGCCAGCAGCTTAGATTCAGGGTTCCGCCAGCCCCAGCATTTT
TRBJ2-7 | NA | TRBD1 | TRBV11-2 | CASIDTGTGSSYEQYF | TGTGCCAGCATCGATACGGGGACAGGGTCTTCCTACGAGCAGTACTTC
TRBJ2-1 | few | TRBD1 | TRBV7-3 | CASGQGVWQEQFF | TGTGCCAGCGGACAGGGTGTTTGGCAGGAGCAGTTCTTC
TRBJ1-1 | few | TRBD1 | TRBV30 | CAWSENRGLAEAFF | TGTGCCTGGAGCGAAAACAGGGGTTTGGCTGAAGCTTTCTTT
TRBJ1-5 | few | NA | TRBV10-3 | CAISEKGKDSSNQPQHF | TGTGCCATCAGTGAGAAAGGCAAGGACAGTTCTAATCAGCCCCAGCATTTT
TRBJ1-2 | NA | NA | TRBV19 | CASKIQGPINYGYTF | TGTGCCAGTAAAATACAGGGTCCCATCAACTATGGCTACACCTTC
TRBJ1-2 | NA | TRBD1 | TRBV4-2 | CASSLDRLFDYGYTF | TGTGCCAGCAGCCTGGACAGGTTGTTCGACTATGGCTACACCTTC